This TCR beta chain was sequenced for a study of T cells after yellow fever vaccination. About the study: The authors prepared low-cell-number fractions using SMART-Seq v4 Ultra Low Input.

This clonotype was seen only a few times. UMIs and a universal primer site were added when TCR cDNA was made by 5'RACE template switching. TCRdb analysed the 5' RACE reads with MiXCR anew, one entry per CDR3 protein. This sample has some 600,000 distinct CDR3 sequences, with around an eighth found just once. Material: PBMCs, obtained on the day of the yellow fever booster vaccination. The clonotype originates from a man in his thirties or forties who received the YFV17D yellow fever vaccine.

The CDR3 DNA reads as TGTGCCAGCAGTTTCGCAGGGCCGGGCGAGCAGTACTTC. This encodes CASSFAGPGEQYF. This chain joins TRBV28 and TRBJ2-7; TRBD1 is a possible D gene (5 bases). This CDR3 region has 13 residues. The V and J ends lost 3 bases and 6 bases respectively, with 12 bases between them. CDR1 is MDHEN, CDR2 SYDVKM, per germline.